The present entry profiles one T cell receptor (beta chain) with its context. There is no known antigen for this receptor. Base qualities were left out, and no much larger clone turns up one base away. This record comes from a study of T-cell reconstitution after alpha-beta-depleted transplantation in children (dated by TCRdb to about 2016). As for the study more broadly: T-cell immune reconstitution after TCRalphabeta/CD19-depleted allogeneic hematopoietic cell transplantation in children was quantitatively tracked in the study by means of TCR repertoire profiling.

The library was obtained by PCR. This sample was sequenced with an Illumina HiSeq 2500. TCR library preparation used molecular barcoding, with unique molecular identifiers applied to normalize quantification of the TCRbeta repertoire. TCRdb reanalyzed the raw reads on its own, using fastp at Q25 for trimming and MiXCR for clone calling, and kept in-frame beta chains. Identical CDR3 protein sequences are pooled into one entry, listed with their most common genes and DNA. The sample table shows approximately 98,000 distinct CDR3 sequences, and almost 6.5% are seen once. The top ten clones comprise 23% of the sample. The sample's treatment or condition, from its label and the paper: allogeneic hematopoietic cell transplantation with graft depleted of TCRalphabeta T cells and CD19 B cells. Transplant recipients were children who received TCRalphabeta/CD19-depleted allogeneic hematopoietic cell grafts.

The paper as a whole reports these results and caveats: Apparently early alphabetaT-cell count recovery about two months after transplant reportedly relied on only several hundred rapidly expanded clones derived from non-depleted graft cells. The frequencies of hyperexpanded clones fell over the following months, and after one year, T-cell counts and TCRbeta diversity were mostly attributed to newly produced T cells. The high TCRbeta diversity at day 60 in some patients was ascribed to recipient T cells and intrathymic progenitors that had survived conditioning.

Reading from cysteine to phenylalanine, the CDR3 counts 15 amino acids. Only the CDR3 DNA stays, 45 bases, in frame from base 1. CDR1 and CDR2 are drawn from the germline V gene: LGHNA, YSLEER. V is clipped by 0 bases and J by 0 bases, and the sequence between their germline boundaries is 7 bases long. Rearrangement joined TRBV4-3 to TRBJ2-3; the D segment cannot be called with confidence. The TCR was taken from a male patient under 10 years old who had a stem cell transplant for acute lymphoblastic leukemia, so the T cells may come from the graft donor. Material: PBMCs, mostly from graft donor cells, obtained 360 days after TCRalphabeta/CD19-depleted stem cell transplant. The CDR3 protein: CASSQDFISTDTQYF. The sequence in DNA is TGCGCCAGCAGCCAAGACTTTATTAGCACAGATACGCAGTATTTT.